This T cell receptor (beta chain) was profiled in a study of vaccination and CD4 T cells after COVID-19. As for the study in general: Overlapping SARS-CoV-2, HCoV-NL63, HCoV-OC43 and HCoV-229E spike peptides were used to stimulate cells. Cultures that served as controls received a CEFX pool, an HIV-1 Nef pool, or no peptide.

The treatment: roughly 10-day PBMC culture with coronavirus spike peptide pools or control peptides (ViraFEST assay). Germline V gene lookup returns CDR1 MNHEY and CDR2 SMNVEV (reference sequence). V was trimmed by 0 bases and J by 3 bases, leaving 6 bases between them. The CDR3 loop spans 13 amino acids. In regard to this clonotype: The antigen remains unidentified.

Once obtained from cultured CD4+ T cells, the DNA was sequenced using the Oncomine TCR Beta short-read assay. TCRdb re-analysed the PCR reads in MiXCR, keeping a single row per CDR3 protein. The sample holds about 20,000 distinct CDR3 sequences; more than 45% are singletons and the top ten take about 4%. This TCR was recovered from a human donor who had recovered from COVID-19. Sequencing was performed on CD4+ T cells from blood, cultured in vitro, taken before SARS-CoV-2 vaccination. The chain is built from TRBV27 and TRBJ2-7, with D tentatively TRBD1 (6 bases). CDR3 amino acids: CASSLSRGYEQYF. Written as DNA, the CDR3 is TGTGCCAGCAGTTTATCCAGGGGCTACGAGCAGTACTTC.